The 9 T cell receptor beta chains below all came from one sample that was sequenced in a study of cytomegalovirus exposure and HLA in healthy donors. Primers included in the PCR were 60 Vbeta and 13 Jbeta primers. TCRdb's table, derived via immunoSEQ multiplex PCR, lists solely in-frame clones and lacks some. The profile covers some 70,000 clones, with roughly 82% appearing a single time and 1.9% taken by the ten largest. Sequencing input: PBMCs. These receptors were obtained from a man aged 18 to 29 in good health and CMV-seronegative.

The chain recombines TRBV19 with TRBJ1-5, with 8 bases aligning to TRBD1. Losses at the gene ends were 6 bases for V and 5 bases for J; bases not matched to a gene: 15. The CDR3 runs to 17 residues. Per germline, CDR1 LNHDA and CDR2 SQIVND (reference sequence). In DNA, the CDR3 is TGTGCCAGTAGCCCCGGCCCGGACAGGGAATGGCATCAGCCCCAGCATTTT. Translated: CASSPGPDREWHQPQHF.

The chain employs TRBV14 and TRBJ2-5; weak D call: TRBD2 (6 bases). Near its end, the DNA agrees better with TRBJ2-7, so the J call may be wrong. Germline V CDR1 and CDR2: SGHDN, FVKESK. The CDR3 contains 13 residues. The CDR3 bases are TGTGCCAGCACTGGACGCCGGGGGTACGAGCAGTACTTC. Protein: CASTGRRGYEQYF.

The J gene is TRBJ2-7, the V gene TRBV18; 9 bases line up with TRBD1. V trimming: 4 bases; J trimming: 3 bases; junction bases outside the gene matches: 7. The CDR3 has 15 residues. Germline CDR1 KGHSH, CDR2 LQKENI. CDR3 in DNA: TGTGCCAGCTCACAGGGACAGGGAGGATACTACGAGCAGTACTTC. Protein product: CASSQGQGGYYEQYF.

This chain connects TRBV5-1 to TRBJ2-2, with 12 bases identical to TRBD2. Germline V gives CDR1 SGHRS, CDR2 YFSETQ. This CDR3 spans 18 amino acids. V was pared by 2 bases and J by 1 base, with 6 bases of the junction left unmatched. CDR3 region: CASSLEGTSGLNTGELFF. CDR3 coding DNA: TGCGCCAGCAGCTTAGAGGGGACTAGCGGGTTGAACACCGGGGAGCTGTTTTTT.

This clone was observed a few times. The DNA for the CDR3 is TGCGCCAGCCGAGGGGAGGGCAGCAACTATGGCTACACCTTC. Residues: CASRGEGSNYGYTF. This chain connects TRBV5-1 to TRBJ1-2, with D perhaps TRBD1 (5 bases). The ends were cut back, 7 bases at V and 2 bases at J, with 15 bases in the middle. Per the germline V gene, CDR1 is SGHRS and CDR2 is YFSETQ. CDR3 size: 14 residues.

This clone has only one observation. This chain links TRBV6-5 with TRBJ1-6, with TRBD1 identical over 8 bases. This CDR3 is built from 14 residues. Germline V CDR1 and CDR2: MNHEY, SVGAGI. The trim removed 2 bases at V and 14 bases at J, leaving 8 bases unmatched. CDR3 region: CASSYGDRPVTLHF. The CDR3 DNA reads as TGTGCCAGCAGTTACGGGGACAGGCCCGTCACCCTCCACTTT.

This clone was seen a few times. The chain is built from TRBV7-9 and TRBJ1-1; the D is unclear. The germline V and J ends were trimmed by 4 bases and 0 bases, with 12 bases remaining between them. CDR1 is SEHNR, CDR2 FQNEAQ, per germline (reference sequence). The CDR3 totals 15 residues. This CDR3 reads CASSSREVLNTEAFF. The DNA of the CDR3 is TGTGCCAGCAGCTCTCGGGAGGTATTGAACACTGAAGCTTTCTTT.

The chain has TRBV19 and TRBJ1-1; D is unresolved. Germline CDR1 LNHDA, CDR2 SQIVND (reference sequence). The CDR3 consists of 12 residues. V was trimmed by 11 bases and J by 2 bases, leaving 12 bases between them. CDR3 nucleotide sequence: TGTGCCTCCAAAGAGGGTAACACTGAAGCTTTCTTT. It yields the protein CASKEGNTEAFF. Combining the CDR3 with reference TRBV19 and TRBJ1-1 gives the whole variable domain DGGITQSPKYLFRKEGQNVTLSCEQNLNHDAMYWYRQDPGQGLRLIYYSQIVNDFQKGDIAEGYSVSREKKESFPLTVTSAQKNPTAFYLCASKEGNTEAFFGQGTRLTVV.

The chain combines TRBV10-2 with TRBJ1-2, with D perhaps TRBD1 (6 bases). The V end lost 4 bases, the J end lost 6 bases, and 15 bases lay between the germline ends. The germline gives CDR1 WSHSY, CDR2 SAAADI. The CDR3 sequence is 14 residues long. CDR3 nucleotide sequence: TGCGCCAGCAGTGCTGAAGGGGGAAAGGATGGCTACACCTTC. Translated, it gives CASSAEGGKDGYTF.